This T cell receptor (beta chain) was observed in a study of T cell responses to AZD1222 COVID-19 vaccine. General study points: Repertoire sampling happened only post peak T cell response.

Here immunoSEQ multiplex PCR was the method, and the copy in TCRdb shows in-frame clones only, minus some. There are approximately 150,000 clones in the sample; roughly 94% occur only once, and around 1% lies in the top ten. In regard to this clone: Antigen unknown.

This CDR3 region has 13 residues. The V end lost 3 bases, the J end lost 1 base, and 6 bases lay between the germline ends. This chain connects TRBV12-3 or TRBV12-4 to TRBJ1-1; D not certain. The material was peripheral blood, obtained 28 days after the second AZD1222 dose. This TCR was recovered from an adult who received the AZD1222 COVID-19 vaccine. The CDR3 here is CASSLVQNTEAFF. In nucleotides, the CDR3 is TGTGCCAGCAGTTTGGTCCAGAACACTGAAGCTTTCTTT.